This T cell receptor beta chain was profiled in a study of response to subunit inactivated influenza vaccine. The study, taken as a whole, reports: T cells newly recruited by each seasonal influenza vaccination are few, the authors suggested.

CDR3 length equals 12 residues. In germline, CDR1 is SEHNR, CDR2 FQNEAQ (reference sequence). The V end lost 5 bases, the J end lost 6 bases, and 10 bases lay between the germline ends. Of note for this clonotype: Its specificity is unknown.

Each CDR3 protein gets one entry after TCRdb re-called the RT-PCR reads with MiXCR. Of approximately 310,000 distinct CDR3 sequences in the sample, just over 20% were seen once. The genes are TRBV7-9 and TRBJ1-1; D not resolved. The receptor was derived from a man between 50 and 69 years old who received an inactivated influenza vaccine. This specimen was PBMCs from blood, taken approximately 20 months after vaccination. The CDR3 region has the DNA TGTGCCAGCAGCCCTTCTGACGCTGAAGCTTTCTTT. This gives the protein CASSPSDAEAFF.